This TCR beta chain came from a study of blood T cell repertoires in COVID-19. Study in general: The cDNA or gDNA used as material had been derived from T cells, B-cell-depleted T cells, or PBMCs.

This clone was detected once. Original analysis: The assay estimated nucleated cells by amplifying reference gene primers. Some clones are missing from TCRdb's copy, which holds only in-frame ones; the method was immunoSEQ multiplex PCR. The V and J calls and the clone size are those of that table, but D and trimming were determined from the DNA. The sample yields some 320,000 clones, about nine tenths seen once. Germline CDR1 SNHLY, CDR2 FYNNEI. CDR3 length: 16 amino acids. Trimming took 7 bases from V and 3 from J; bases not matched to a gene: 8. Cohorts were assigned according to the clinical history that participants reported.

The sample taken for sequencing was PBMCs or T cells enriched from blood (not recorded which). This chain links TRBV2 with TRBJ2-1; 11 bases line up with TRBD2. The origin of this receptor is a man aged 55 to 69 who had recovered from COVID-19. The CDR3 bases are TGTGCCAGCAAAGGGTTTAGCGGGAGGGACTACAATGAGCAGTTCTTC. It encodes CASKGFSGRDYNEQFF.